A selection of T cell receptor beta chains follows, all from one sample in a study of tumor and adjacent non-tumor tissue in lung cancer. Each CDR3 protein is one row after TCRdb ran MiXCR on the multiplex PCR reads. The sample lists some 73,000 distinct CDR3 sequences, about four fifths occurring once. Source material: distant non-tumor lung tissue. These receptors all come from a man aged 60-69 years with non-small cell lung cancer. CDR3s include the opening cysteine and the closing phenylalanine or tryptophan. Each record gives: J gene, V gene, clone size, CDR3 protein. A row's size may be missing; if present it is once, few, many or a size class.

TRBJ2-6,TRBV11-2,NA,CANSPILGANVLTF
TRBJ2-3,TRBV20-1,NA,CSGRVEKGPDTQYF
TRBJ2-1,TRBV12-3/TRBV12-4,many,CASSLVSGRAGGAKNNEQFF
TRBJ2-7,TRBV29-1,NA,CSVFQHEQYF
TRBJ1-6,TRBV20-1,few,CSALPGPNSPLHF
TRBJ2-1,TRBV12-1,NA,CATSFVAGVADEQFF
TRBJ2-1,TRBV30,NA,CAWSVANSEHFF
TRBJ2-2,TRBV5-4,NA,CASSLDAPGDLFF
TRBJ1-3,TRBV6-6,few,CASNPGGSGNTIYF
TRBJ2-5,TRBV20-1,NA,CSARGTVGSLETQYF
TRBJ2-3,TRBV12-5,NA,CASGFERDRPDTQYF
TRBJ2-3,TRBV6-1,NA,CASSDLSKGAEDTQYF
TRBJ2-1,TRBV7-9,NA,CASSPTGYSYNEQFF
TRBJ1-3,TRBV6-1,NA,CASSLDTRNTIYF
TRBJ2-1,TRBV20-1,NA,CSAPSHLTSGSDNEQFF
TRBJ2-6,TRBV6-5,NA,CACSLAGASSGAYVPTF
TRBJ2-3,TRBV11-2,NA,CASSFVLKGTDTQYF
TRBJ1-2,TRBV4-1,NA,CASSQIREGNYGYTF
TRBJ2-1,TRBV5-8,NA,CTSSLEGGAFYNEQFF
TRBJ2-3,TRBV18,once,CASARDSGCATDTQYF
TRBJ2-5,TRBV10-2,NA,CASSESSGLGETQYF
TRBJ2-7,TRBV4-3,NA,CASSQAAGSLESSF
TRBJ2-1,TRBV11-1,NA,CARSLSRLAGGNNEQFF
TRBJ2-2,TRBV28,NA,CASISFGTGVSGELFF